This is a list of T cell receptor beta chains from one sample in a study of blood T cell repertoires in COVID-19. Repertoires were generated with immunoSEQ multiplex PCR, while TCRdb's copy carries only in-frame clones and drops some. The sample records 70,000 to 90,000 clones, roughly 80% being singletons. The source material was peripheral blood. These receptors were obtained from a woman at least 80 years old with acute or convalescent COVID-19. Both conserved end residues are part of each CDR3. A D gene is named only where the DNA matches it firmly. Clone size is shown for a subset of rows, as once, few, many or a class of expanded clone.

D gene	clone size	V gene	J gene	CDR3 protein	CDR3 DNA
-	-	TRBV3-1/TRBV3-2	TRBJ1-1	CASSQAGERAFF	TGTGCCAGCAGCCAAGCCGGGGAGCGGGCTTTCTTT
-	-	TRBV7-3	TRBJ1-1	CASSYLGVQGNGAFF	TGTGCCAGCAGCTACCTGGGGGTTCAGGGGAATGGGGCTTTCTTT
TRBD2	-	TRBV5-4	TRBJ2-2	CASRDPGTSATGELFF	TGTGCCAGCAGGGATCCTGGGACTAGCGCCACCGGGGAGCTGTTTTTT
TRBD2	-	TRBV9	TRBJ2-1	CASSVVGTSIGEQFF	TGTGCCAGCAGCGTAGTGGGGACTAGCATAGGTGAGCAGTTCTTC
-	-	TRBV30	TRBJ1-2	CAWSVKGPDSRGYTF	TGTGCCTGGAGTGTAAAAGGCCCTGACAGCCGGGGCTACACCTTC
-	-	TRBV30	TRBJ2-7	CAWEEGLNEQYF	TGTGCCTGGGAGGAGGGGCTCAACGAGCAGTACTTC
TRBD2	few	TRBV7-3	TRBJ2-2	CASSLTGGPGELFF	TGTGCCAGCAGCTTAACGGGAGGGCCCGGGGAGCTGTTTTTT
TRBD1	-	TRBV18	TRBJ1-2	CASSPANRGPGANYGYTF	TGTGCCAGCTCACCAGCGAACAGGGGGCCAGGAGCTAACTATGGCTACACCTTC
-	-	TRBV12-3/TRBV12-4	TRBJ1-1	CASSLTGAEAFF	TGTGCCAGCAGTTTGACCGGAGCTGAAGCTTTCTTT
-	once	TRBV9	TRBJ2-1	CASSVTGIPYNEQFF	TGTGCCAGCAGCGTAACCGGGATACCCTACAATGAGCAGTTCTTC
-	-	TRBV9	TRBJ1-1	CASRPGTMNTEAFF	TGTGCCAGCAGGCCGGGAACTATGAACACTGAAGCTTTCTTT
-	-	TRBV27	TRBJ1-2	CASSFSQGNYGYTF	TGTGCCAGCAGTTTCTCTCAGGGAAACTATGGCTACACCTTC
TRBD2	-	TRBV19	TRBJ2-7	CASRNLAGGNEQYF	TGTGCCAGTAGAAACCTAGCGGGGGGGAACGAGCAGTACTTC
TRBD1	-	TRBV7-3	TRBJ2-1	CASSLGQGVSYNEQFF	TGTGCCAGCAGCTTGGGACAGGGGGTCTCGTACAATGAGCAGTTCTTC
-	-	TRBV28	TRBJ1-2	CASSLSGNYGYTF	TGTGCCAGCAGTTTATCGGGGAACTATGGCTACACCTTC
TRBD2	-	TRBV7-9	TRBJ2-5	CASSAAGGQETQYF	TGTGCCAGCAGCGCAGCGGGGGGTCAAGAGACCCAGTACTTC
-	-	TRBV4-1	TRBJ1-1	CASSRDTEAFF	TGCGCCAGCAGCCGAGACACTGAAGCTTTCTTT
TRBD1	-	TRBV6-5	TRBJ1-1	CASSKFRDRDTEAFF	TGTGCCAGCAGTAAATTCCGGGACAGGGACACTGAAGCTTTCTTT
-	-	TRBV19	TRBJ1-1	CASSWSQGTRGNTEAFF	TGTGCCAGTAGTTGGTCGCAGGGAACCAGGGGAAACACTGAAGCTTTCTTT
TRBD1	-	TRBV5-6	TRBJ1-1	CASRGGQGNTEAFF	TGTGCCAGCAGGGGGGGACAGGGAAACACTGAAGCTTTCTTT
-	once	TRBV27	TRBJ2-6	CASIPTYSEYRARNVLTF	TGTGCCAGCATTCCTACCTATAGCGAATACAGGGCCAGGAACGTCCTGACTTTC
-	-	TRBV7-3	TRBJ2-2	CASSLIGADTGELFF	TGTGCCAGCAGCTTAATCGGAGCGGACACCGGGGAGCTGTTTTTT
-	few	TRBV5-6	TRBJ1-3	CASSPGGRGFSGNTIYF	TGTGCCAGCAGCCCAGGCGGCCGGGGGTTCTCTGGAAACACCATATATTTT
TRBD1	once	TRBV18	TRBJ1-2	CASSPGQGRDGYTF	TGTGCCAGCTCACCAGGACAGGGTAGAGATGGCTACACCTTC
-	-	TRBV5-5	TRBJ2-3	CASSLGGQDTQYF	TGTGCCAGCAGCTTGGGTGGCCAAGATACGCAGTATTTT
-	-	TRBV5-4	TRBJ1-4	CASSLGGGKNEKLFF	TGTGCCAGCAGCTTGGGCGGGGGAAAAAATGAAAAACTGTTTTTT
TRBD1	few	TRBV3-1/TRBV3-2	TRBJ1-1	CASSHPTDRKNTEAFF	TGTGCCAGCAGCCACCCAACGGACAGGAAGAACACTGAAGCTTTCTTT
-	-	TRBV6-5	TRBJ1-1	CASSYPAGGANTEAFF	TGTGCCAGCAGTTACCCCGCGGGGGGTGCGAACACTGAAGCTTTCTTT
TRBD2	-	TRBV11-1	TRBJ2-1	CASSLLRGGGEQFF	TGTGCCAGCAGCTTATTGCGGGGGGGTGGAGAGCAGTTCTTC
-	few	TRBV21-1	TRBJ1-2	CASSRTGALWGGYTF	TGTGCCAGCAGCAGAACAGGGGCGCTGTGGGGTGGCTACACCTTC
TRBD1	-	TRBV5-5	TRBJ2-2	CASSRTGNTGELFF	TGTGCCAGCAGCCGGACAGGGAACACCGGGGAGCTGTTTTTT
TRBD1	-	TRBV7-2	TRBJ2-1	CASSFRTGFNNEQFF	TGTGCCAGCAGCTTTCGGACAGGGTTTAACAATGAGCAGTTCTTC
TRBD1	-	TRBV29-1	TRBJ2-7	CSAGGGTGVYEQYF	TGCAGCGCCGGCGGGGGGACAGGGGTTTACGAGCAGTACTTC
-	once	TRBV3-1/TRBV3-2	TRBJ2-7	CASSPEGYEQYF	TGTGCCAGCAGCCCGGAGGGCTACGAGCAGTACTTC
TRBD2	-	TRBV27	TRBJ2-1	CASSLRGGRVYNEQFF	TGTGCCAGCAGTTTACGGGGCGGGAGGGTCTACAATGAGCAGTTCTTC
TRBD2	-	TRBV15	TRBJ2-7	CATSRGLAGVGYEQYF	TGTGCCACCAGCAGGGGACTAGCGGGAGTCGGGTACGAGCAGTACTTC
-	-	TRBV18	TRBJ2-1	CASSPLSFSYNEQFF	TGTGCCAGCTCACCACTCTCCTTCTCCTACAATGAGCAGTTCTTC
TRBD1	-	TRBV18	TRBJ1-3	CASSSTGADSGNTIYF	TGTGCCAGCTCAAGCACAGGGGCCGACTCTGGAAACACCATATATTTT
TRBD2	few	TRBV5-1	TRBJ2-7	CASSLSGRGDEQYF	TGCGCCAGCAGCTTGAGCGGGAGAGGCGACGAGCAGTACTTC
-	-	TRBV27	TRBJ1-4	CASSLSNPGLANEKLFF	TGTGCCAGCAGTTTATCGAATCCGGGACTTGCTAATGAAAAACTGTTTTTT
-	-	TRBV11-2	TRBJ1-1	CASSLPLSEAFF	TGTGCCAGCAGCTTACCTTTGTCTGAAGCTTTCTTT
-	-	TRBV2	TRBJ1-6	CASSPPGLSGRGNSPLHF	TGTGCCAGCAGTCCTCCCGGGCTAAGCGGGAGGGGTAATTCACCCCTCCACTTT
TRBD2	-	TRBV24-1	TRBJ2-2	CATSRTSGGSGELFF	TGTGCCACCTCTCGGACTAGCGGGGGGTCCGGGGAGCTGTTTTTT
TRBD1	once	TRBV2	TRBJ2-5	CATRDRGETQYF	TGTGCCACCCGGGACAGGGGCGAGACCCAGTACTTC
-	-	TRBV11-1	TRBJ1-1	CASSLGGMNTEAFF	TGTGCCAGCAGCCTGGGGGGAATGAACACTGAAGCTTTCTTT
-	-	TRBV10-2	TRBJ2-4	CASLAGEGGLAKNIQYF	TGCGCCAGTTTGGCGGGAGAGGGGGGGCTGGCCAAAAACATTCAGTACTTC
-	once	TRBV2	TRBJ2-2	CASSNGGTGELFF	TGTGCCAGCTCGAACGGGGGCACCGGGGAGCTGTTTTTT
-	-	TRBV5-1	TRBJ1-1	CASSRGGQGLRMNTEAFF	TGCGCCAGCAGCCGGGGGGGCCAGGGTCTGAGGATGAACACTGAAGCTTTCTTT
TRBD1	-	TRBV5-1	TRBJ1-3	CASSSGQGASGNTIYF	TGCGCCAGCAGCTCGGGACAGGGCGCTTCTGGAAACACCATATATTTT
TRBD1	-	TRBV9	TRBJ1-6	CASSGGQGRFSPLHF	TGTGCCAGCAGCGGAGGACAGGGGAGATTTTCACCCCTCCACTTT
TRBD2	-	TRBV30	TRBJ2-5	CAWSVGREFQETQYF	TGTGCCTGGAGTGTGGGGCGGGAGTTCCAAGAGACCCAGTACTTC
-	-	TRBV4-2	TRBJ2-3	CASSQDSGVDSDTQYF	TGTGCCAGCAGCCAAGATTCAGGGGTTGATTCAGATACGCAGTATTTT
-	once	TRBV28	TRBJ2-3	CASRSPGNVAQYF	TGTGCCAGCAGGAGTCCGGGGAATGTTGCGCAGTATTTT
TRBD1	-	TRBV4-1	TRBJ2-7	CASSPSGTATYEQYF	TGCGCCAGCAGCCCTTCCGGGACAGCTACCTACGAGCAGTACTTC
TRBD2	once	TRBV4-2	TRBJ2-5	CASSQGTSAQETQYF	TGTGCCAGCAGCCAAGGTACTAGCGCTCAAGAGACCCAGTACTTC
-	-	TRBV18	TRBJ2-2	CASSPTGRNTGELFF	TGTGCCAGCTCACCAACAGGGAGGAACACCGGGGAGCTGTTTTTT
TRBD1	few	TRBV19	TRBJ1-5	CASSPRGPPQHF	TGTGCCAGTAGCCCCAGGGGGCCGCCCCAGCATTTT
TRBD2	-	TRBV5-1	TRBJ2-1	CASSLISGRVDEQFF	TGCGCCAGCAGCTTGATTAGCGGGAGGGTTGATGAGCAGTTCTTC
-	-	TRBV19	TRBJ2-2	CASSRGTTGLGELFF	TGTGCCAGTAGTAGGGGCACGACGGGCCTCGGGGAGCTGTTTTTT